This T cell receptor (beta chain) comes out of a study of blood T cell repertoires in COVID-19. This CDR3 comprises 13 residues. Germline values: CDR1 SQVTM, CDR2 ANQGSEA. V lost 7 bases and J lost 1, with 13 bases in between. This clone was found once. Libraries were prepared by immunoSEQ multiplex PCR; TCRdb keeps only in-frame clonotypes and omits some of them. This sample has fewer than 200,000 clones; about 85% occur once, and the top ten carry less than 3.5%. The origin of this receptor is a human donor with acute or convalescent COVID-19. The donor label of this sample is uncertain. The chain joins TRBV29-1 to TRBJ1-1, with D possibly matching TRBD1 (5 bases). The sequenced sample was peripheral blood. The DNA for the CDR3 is TGCAGCGCCCCAAGGCAGGGGAACACTGAAGCTTTCTTT. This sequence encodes CSAPRQGNTEAFF.